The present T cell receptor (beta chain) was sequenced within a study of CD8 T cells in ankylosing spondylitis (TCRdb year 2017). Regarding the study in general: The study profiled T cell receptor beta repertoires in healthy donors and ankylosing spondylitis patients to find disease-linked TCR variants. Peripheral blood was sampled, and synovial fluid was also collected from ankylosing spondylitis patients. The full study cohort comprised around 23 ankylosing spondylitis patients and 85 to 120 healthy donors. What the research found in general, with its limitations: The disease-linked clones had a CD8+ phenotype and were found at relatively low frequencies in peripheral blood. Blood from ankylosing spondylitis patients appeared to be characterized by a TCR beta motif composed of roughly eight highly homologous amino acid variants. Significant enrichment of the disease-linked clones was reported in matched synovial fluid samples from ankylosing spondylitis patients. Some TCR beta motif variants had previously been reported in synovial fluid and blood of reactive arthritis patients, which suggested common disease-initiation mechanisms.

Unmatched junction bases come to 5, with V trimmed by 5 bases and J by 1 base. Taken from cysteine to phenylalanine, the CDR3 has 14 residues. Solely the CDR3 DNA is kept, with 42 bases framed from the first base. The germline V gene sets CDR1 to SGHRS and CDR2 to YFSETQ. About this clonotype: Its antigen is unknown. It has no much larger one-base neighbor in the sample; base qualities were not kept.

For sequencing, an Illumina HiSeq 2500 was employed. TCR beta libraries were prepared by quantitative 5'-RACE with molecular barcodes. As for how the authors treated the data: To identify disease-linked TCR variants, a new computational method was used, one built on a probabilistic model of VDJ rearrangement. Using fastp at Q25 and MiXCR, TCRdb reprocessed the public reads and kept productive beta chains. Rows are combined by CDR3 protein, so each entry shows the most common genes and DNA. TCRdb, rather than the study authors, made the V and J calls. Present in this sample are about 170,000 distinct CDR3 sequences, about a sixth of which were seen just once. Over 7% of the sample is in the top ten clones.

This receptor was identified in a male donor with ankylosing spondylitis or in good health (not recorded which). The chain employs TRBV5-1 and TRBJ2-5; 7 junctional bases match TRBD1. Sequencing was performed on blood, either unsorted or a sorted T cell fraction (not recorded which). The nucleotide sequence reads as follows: TGCGCCAGCAGAGGGACAGATTTCCAAGAGACCCAGTACTTC. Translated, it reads CASRGTDFQETQYF.